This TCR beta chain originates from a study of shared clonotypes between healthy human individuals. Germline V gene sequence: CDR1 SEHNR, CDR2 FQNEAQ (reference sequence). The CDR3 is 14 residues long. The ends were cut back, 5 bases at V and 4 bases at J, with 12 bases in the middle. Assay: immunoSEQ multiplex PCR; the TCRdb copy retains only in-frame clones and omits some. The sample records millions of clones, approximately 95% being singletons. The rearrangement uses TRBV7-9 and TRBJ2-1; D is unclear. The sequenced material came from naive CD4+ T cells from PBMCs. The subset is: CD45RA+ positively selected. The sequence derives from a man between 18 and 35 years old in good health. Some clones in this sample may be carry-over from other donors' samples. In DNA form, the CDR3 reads TGTGCCAGCAGCCCCCCTACTACATACAATGAGCAGTTCTTC. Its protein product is CASSPPTTYNEQFF.